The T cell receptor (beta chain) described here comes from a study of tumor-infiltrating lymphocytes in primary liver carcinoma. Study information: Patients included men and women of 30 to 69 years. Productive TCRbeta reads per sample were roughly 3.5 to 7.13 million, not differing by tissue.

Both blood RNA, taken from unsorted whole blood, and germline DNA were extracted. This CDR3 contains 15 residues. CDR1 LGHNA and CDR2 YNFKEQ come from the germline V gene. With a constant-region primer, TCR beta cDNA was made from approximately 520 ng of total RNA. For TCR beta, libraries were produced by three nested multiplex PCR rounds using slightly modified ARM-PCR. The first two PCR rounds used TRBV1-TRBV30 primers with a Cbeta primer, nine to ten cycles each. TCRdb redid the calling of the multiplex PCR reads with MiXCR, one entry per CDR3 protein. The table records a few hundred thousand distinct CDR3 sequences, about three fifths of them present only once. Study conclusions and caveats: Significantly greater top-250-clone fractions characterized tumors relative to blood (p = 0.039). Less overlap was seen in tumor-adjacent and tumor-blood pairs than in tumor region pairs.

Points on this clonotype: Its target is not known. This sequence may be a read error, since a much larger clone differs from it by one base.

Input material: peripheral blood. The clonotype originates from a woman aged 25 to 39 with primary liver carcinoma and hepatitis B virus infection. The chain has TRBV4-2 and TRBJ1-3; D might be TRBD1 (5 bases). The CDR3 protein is CASSQDSGPGTTIYF. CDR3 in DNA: TGTGCCAGCAGCCAAGATTCAGGGCCGGGAACCACCATATATTTT.